These T cell receptor beta chains were read from a single sample in a study of T cell responses to AZD1222 COVID-19 vaccine. The repertoire was sequenced with immunoSEQ multiplex PCR; TCRdb's copy has only in-frame clones and lacks some. The sample consists of 95,000 to 150,000 clones, approximately 88% of them appearing once. The sample here was peripheral blood, taken on day 0 of AZD1222 vaccination. These receptors came from an adult in good health. The CDR3 runs from the conserved cysteine through the conserved F or W. D genes are given only for firm matches. For some rows the clone size is stated as once, few or many, or as a class when expanded; others skip it.

clone_size | d_call | v_call | cdr3_aa
NA | NA | TRBV7-2 | CASSPQGVSNQPQHF
NA | NA | TRBV5-1 | CASSFDSTRGYTF
NA | TRBD1 | TRBV19 | CASTKVGQGVYGYTF
NA | TRBD2 | TRBV9 | CASSAGLAGGFYEQYF
few | NA | TRBV30 | CAWSPDSGPYEQYF
once | TRBD1 | TRBV30 | CAFTGDHEKLFF
NA | TRBD1 | TRBV4-2 | CASSPQGDIVIYGYTF
NA | NA | TRBV7-8 | CASSSDGYSPLHF
NA | NA | TRBV7-9 | CASSLETGSNQPQHF
NA | NA | TRBV29-1 | CSVAGTPKGYTEAFF
NA | NA | TRBV6-5 | CASRVYRDGYTF
NA | TRBD2 | TRBV12-3/TRBV12-4 | CASSGLAEETQYF
NA | NA | TRBV7-2 | CASSPSGTMEKLFF
NA | TRBD1 | TRBV4-3 | CASNRDRGTEAFF
NA | NA | TRBV2 | CASREGLTGELFF
NA | NA | TRBV6-5 | CASSPEWRVEEQFF
NA | TRBD1 | TRBV7-6 | CASSLDTGDYEQYF
NA | NA | TRBV30 | CAWSKQNTEAFF